This TCR beta chain was observed in a study of blood T cell repertoires in COVID-19. V shed 1 base and J shed 1 base, with 10 bases lying between them. The CDR3 runs to 15 residues. In germline, CDR1 is MGHDK, CDR2 SYGVNS. Using immunoSEQ multiplex PCR, the repertoire was profiled, and TCRdb retains in-frame clones only, with some absent. Among roughly 130,000 clones listed, approximately 80% were seen once. This chain links TRBV25-1 with TRBJ1-2, with D uncertain. The TCR was taken from a woman aged 55-70 years with acute or convalescent COVID-19. The sequencing sample was made of peripheral blood. CDR3 protein: CASSELEEFNYGYTF. The CDR3 region has the DNA TGTGCCAGCAGTGAATTGGAGGAATTTAACTATGGCTACACCTTC.